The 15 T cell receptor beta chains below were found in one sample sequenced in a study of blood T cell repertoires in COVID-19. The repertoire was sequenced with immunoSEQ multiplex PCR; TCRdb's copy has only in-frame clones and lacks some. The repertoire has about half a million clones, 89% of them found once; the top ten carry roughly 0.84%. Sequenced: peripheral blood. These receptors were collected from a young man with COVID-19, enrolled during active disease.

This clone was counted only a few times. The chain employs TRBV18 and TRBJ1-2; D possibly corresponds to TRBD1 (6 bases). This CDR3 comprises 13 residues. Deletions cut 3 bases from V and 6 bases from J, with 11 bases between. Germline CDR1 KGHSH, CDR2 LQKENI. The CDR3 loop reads CASSPSGDHGYTF. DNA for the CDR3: TGTGCCAGCTCACCTTCAGGGGACCATGGCTACACCTTC.

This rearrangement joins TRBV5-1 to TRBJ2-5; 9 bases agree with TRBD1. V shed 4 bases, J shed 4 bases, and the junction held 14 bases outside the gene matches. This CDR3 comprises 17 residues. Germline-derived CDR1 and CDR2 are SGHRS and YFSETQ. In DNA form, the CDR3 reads TGCGCCAGCAGCACCCAGGCCGGGACAGGGCGGGGAGAGACCCAGTACTTC. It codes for CASSTQAGTGRGETQYF.

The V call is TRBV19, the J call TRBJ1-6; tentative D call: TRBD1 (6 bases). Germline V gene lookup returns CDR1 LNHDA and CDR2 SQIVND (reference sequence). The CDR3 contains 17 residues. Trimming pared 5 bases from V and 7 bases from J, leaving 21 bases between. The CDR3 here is CASSSFQGTALNSPLHF. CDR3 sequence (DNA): TGTGCCAGTAGTTCTTTCCAGGGGACGGCGTTAAATTCACCCCTCCACTTT.

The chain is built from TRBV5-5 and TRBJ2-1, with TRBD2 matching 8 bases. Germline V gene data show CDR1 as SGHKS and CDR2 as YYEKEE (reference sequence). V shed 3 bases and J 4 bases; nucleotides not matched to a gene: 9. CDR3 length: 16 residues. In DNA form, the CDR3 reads TGTGCCAGCAGCTCCGGGGGGGAGATCGGGTACAATGAGCAGTTCTTC. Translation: CASSSGGEIGYNEQFF.

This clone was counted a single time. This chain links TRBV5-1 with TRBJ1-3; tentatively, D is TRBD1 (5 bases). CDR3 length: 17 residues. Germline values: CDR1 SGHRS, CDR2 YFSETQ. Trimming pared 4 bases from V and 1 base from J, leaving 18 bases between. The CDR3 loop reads CASSENNGASSGNTIYF. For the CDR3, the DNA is TGCGCCAGCAGCGAAAATAATGGGGCGAGTTCTGGAAACACCATATATTTT.

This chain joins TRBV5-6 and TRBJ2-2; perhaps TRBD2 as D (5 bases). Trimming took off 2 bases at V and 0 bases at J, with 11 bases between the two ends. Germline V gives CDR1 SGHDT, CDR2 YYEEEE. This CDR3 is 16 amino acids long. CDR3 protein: CASSLSSAANTGELFF. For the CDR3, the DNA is TGTGCCAGCAGCTTAAGTAGCGCAGCGAACACCGGGGAGCTGTTTTTT.

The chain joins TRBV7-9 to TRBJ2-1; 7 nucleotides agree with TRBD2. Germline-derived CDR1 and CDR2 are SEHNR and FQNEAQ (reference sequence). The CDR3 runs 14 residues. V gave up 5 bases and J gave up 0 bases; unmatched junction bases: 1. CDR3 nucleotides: TGTGCCAGCAGCAGCGGGAACTCCTACAATGAGCAGTTCTTC. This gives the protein CASSSGNSYNEQFF.

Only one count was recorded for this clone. CDR3 loop: CASSLRYETGGEQFF. For the CDR3, the DNA is TGTGCCAGCAGCCTCCGTTATGAAACAGGGGGTGAGCAGTTCTTC. This chain uses TRBV7-6 with TRBJ2-1, with TRBD1 matching 8 bases. Germline trimming cut 5 bases from V and 9 bases from J; bases unmatched to any gene: 12. The CDR3 length is 15 residues. Germline values: CDR1 SGHVS, CDR2 FNYEAQ.

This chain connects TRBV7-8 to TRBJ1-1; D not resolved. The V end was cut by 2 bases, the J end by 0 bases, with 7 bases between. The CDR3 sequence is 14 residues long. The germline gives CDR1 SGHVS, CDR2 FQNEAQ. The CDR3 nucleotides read TGTGCCAGCAGCTTACAGGCGATGAACACTGAAGCTTTCTTT. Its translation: CASSLQAMNTEAFF.

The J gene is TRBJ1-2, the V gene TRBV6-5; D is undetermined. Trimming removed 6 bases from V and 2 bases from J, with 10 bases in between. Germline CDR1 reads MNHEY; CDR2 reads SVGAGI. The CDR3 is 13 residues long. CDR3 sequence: CASRDGINYGYTF. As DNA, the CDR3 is TGTGCCAGCAGGGACGGGATAAACTATGGCTACACCTTC.

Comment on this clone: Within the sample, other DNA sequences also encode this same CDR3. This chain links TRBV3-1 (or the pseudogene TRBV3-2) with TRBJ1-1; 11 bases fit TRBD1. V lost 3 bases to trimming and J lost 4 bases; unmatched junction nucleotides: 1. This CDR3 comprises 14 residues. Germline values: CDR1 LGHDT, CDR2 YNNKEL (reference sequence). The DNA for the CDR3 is TGTGCCAGCAGCCAGGGGACAGGGGGCACTGAAGCTTTCTTT. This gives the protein CASSQGTGGTEAFF.

CDR3 DNA sequence: TGTGCCAGCAAGCTGGCACTAGCGGTCACCGGGGAGCTGTTTTTT. This gives the protein CASKLALAVTGELFF. The rearrangement links TRBV2 to TRBJ2-2; 8 bases line up with TRBD2. This CDR3 region has 15 residues. With 7 bases clipped from V and 4 bases from J, the junction kept 8 bases outside the gene matches. From germline, CDR1 is SNHLY and CDR2 FYNNEI.

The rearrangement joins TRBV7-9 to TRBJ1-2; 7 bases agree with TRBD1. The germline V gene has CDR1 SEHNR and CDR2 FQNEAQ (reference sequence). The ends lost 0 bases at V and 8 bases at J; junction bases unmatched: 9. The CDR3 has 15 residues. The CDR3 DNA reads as TGTGCCAGCAGCTTAGCGATAGAGGGGGCCTTGGGCTACACCTTC. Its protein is CASSLAIEGALGYTF.

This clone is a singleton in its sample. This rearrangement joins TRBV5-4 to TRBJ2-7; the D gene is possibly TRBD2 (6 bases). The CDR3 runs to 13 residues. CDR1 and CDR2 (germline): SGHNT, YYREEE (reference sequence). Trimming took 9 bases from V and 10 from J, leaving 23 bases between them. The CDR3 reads CATSRDSTGEQYF. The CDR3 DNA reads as TGTGCCACCTCCCGGGACTCAACAGGCGAACAGTACTTC. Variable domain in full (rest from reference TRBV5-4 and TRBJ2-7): ETGVTQSPTHLIKTRGQQVTLRCSSQSGHNTVSWYQQALGQGPQFIFQYYREEENGRGNFPPRFSGLQFPNYSSELNVNALELDDSALYLCATSRDSTGEQYFGPGTRLTVT.

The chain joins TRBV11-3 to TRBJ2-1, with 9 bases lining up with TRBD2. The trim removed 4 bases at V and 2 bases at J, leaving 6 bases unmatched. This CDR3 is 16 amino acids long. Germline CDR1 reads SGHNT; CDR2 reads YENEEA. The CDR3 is CASSSPSSGAYNEQFF. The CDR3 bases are TGTGCCAGCAGCTCGCCGTCTAGCGGGGCCTACAATGAGCAGTTCTTC.